These T cell receptor beta chains were read from a single sample in a study of shared clonotypes between healthy human individuals. Sequencing used immunoSEQ multiplex PCR; TCRdb keeps in-frame clones, though not all of them. The table records hundreds of thousands of clones, around 92% of them present only once. The sequenced sample was naive CD8+ T cells sorted from blood. These receptors were obtained from a man younger than 45 in good health. The CDR3 runs from the conserved cysteine through the conserved F or W. A D gene is named only where the DNA matches it firmly. Only some rows state a clone size, as once, few, many or a class for expanded clones.

v_call: TRBV5-4
clone_size: -
d_call: -
j_call: TRBJ2-7
cdr3_aa: CASSFGENYEQYF
cdr3_nt: TGTGCCAGCAGCTTCGGGGAAAACTACGAGCAGTACTTC

v_call: TRBV19
clone_size: -
d_call: TRBD2
j_call: TRBJ2-1
cdr3_aa: CASRQTSAAYNEQFF
cdr3_nt: TGTGCCAGCAGGCAGACTAGCGCGGCCTACAATGAGCAGTTCTTC

v_call: TRBV19
clone_size: -
d_call: TRBD2
j_call: TRBJ2-3
cdr3_aa: CASSIGAGRVSDTQYF
cdr3_nt: TGTGCCAGTAGTATAGGCGCCGGGAGGGTCTCAGATACGCAGTATTTT

v_call: TRBV9
clone_size: -
d_call: TRBD2
j_call: TRBJ2-1
cdr3_aa: CASSPLAGAAPPEQFF
cdr3_nt: TGTGCCAGCAGCCCATTGGCGGGAGCAGCCCCTCCTGAGCAGTTCTTC

v_call: TRBV7-9
clone_size: once
d_call: TRBD2
j_call: TRBJ2-1
cdr3_aa: CASSLGGSVGYNEQFF
cdr3_nt: TGTGCCAGCAGCTTAGGCGGGAGCGTGGGTTACAATGAGCAGTTCTTC

v_call: TRBV19
clone_size: -
d_call: -
j_call: TRBJ2-1
cdr3_aa: CASSIVISNEQFF
cdr3_nt: TGTGCCAGTAGTATAGTGATCTCCAATGAGCAGTTCTTC

v_call: TRBV4-1
clone_size: -
d_call: -
j_call: TRBJ2-6
cdr3_aa: CASSETLLASGANVLTF
cdr3_nt: TGCGCCAGCAGCGAAACTTTGTTGGCCTCTGGGGCCAACGTCCTGACTTTC

v_call: TRBV9
clone_size: once
d_call: TRBD1
j_call: TRBJ2-1
cdr3_aa: CASNPGQMYNEQFF
cdr3_nt: TGTGCCAGCAACCCGGGACAGATGTACAATGAGCAGTTCTTC

v_call: TRBV7-9
clone_size: -
d_call: TRBD2
j_call: TRBJ2-3
cdr3_aa: CASSSPELAGPDTQYF
cdr3_nt: TGTGCCAGCAGCTCCCCGGAATTAGCGGGACCAGATACGCAGTATTTT

v_call: TRBV7-7
clone_size: -
d_call: -
j_call: TRBJ2-2
cdr3_aa: CARRDSTTGELFF
cdr3_nt: TGTGCTAGACGGGACTCGACCACCGGGGAGCTGTTTTTT